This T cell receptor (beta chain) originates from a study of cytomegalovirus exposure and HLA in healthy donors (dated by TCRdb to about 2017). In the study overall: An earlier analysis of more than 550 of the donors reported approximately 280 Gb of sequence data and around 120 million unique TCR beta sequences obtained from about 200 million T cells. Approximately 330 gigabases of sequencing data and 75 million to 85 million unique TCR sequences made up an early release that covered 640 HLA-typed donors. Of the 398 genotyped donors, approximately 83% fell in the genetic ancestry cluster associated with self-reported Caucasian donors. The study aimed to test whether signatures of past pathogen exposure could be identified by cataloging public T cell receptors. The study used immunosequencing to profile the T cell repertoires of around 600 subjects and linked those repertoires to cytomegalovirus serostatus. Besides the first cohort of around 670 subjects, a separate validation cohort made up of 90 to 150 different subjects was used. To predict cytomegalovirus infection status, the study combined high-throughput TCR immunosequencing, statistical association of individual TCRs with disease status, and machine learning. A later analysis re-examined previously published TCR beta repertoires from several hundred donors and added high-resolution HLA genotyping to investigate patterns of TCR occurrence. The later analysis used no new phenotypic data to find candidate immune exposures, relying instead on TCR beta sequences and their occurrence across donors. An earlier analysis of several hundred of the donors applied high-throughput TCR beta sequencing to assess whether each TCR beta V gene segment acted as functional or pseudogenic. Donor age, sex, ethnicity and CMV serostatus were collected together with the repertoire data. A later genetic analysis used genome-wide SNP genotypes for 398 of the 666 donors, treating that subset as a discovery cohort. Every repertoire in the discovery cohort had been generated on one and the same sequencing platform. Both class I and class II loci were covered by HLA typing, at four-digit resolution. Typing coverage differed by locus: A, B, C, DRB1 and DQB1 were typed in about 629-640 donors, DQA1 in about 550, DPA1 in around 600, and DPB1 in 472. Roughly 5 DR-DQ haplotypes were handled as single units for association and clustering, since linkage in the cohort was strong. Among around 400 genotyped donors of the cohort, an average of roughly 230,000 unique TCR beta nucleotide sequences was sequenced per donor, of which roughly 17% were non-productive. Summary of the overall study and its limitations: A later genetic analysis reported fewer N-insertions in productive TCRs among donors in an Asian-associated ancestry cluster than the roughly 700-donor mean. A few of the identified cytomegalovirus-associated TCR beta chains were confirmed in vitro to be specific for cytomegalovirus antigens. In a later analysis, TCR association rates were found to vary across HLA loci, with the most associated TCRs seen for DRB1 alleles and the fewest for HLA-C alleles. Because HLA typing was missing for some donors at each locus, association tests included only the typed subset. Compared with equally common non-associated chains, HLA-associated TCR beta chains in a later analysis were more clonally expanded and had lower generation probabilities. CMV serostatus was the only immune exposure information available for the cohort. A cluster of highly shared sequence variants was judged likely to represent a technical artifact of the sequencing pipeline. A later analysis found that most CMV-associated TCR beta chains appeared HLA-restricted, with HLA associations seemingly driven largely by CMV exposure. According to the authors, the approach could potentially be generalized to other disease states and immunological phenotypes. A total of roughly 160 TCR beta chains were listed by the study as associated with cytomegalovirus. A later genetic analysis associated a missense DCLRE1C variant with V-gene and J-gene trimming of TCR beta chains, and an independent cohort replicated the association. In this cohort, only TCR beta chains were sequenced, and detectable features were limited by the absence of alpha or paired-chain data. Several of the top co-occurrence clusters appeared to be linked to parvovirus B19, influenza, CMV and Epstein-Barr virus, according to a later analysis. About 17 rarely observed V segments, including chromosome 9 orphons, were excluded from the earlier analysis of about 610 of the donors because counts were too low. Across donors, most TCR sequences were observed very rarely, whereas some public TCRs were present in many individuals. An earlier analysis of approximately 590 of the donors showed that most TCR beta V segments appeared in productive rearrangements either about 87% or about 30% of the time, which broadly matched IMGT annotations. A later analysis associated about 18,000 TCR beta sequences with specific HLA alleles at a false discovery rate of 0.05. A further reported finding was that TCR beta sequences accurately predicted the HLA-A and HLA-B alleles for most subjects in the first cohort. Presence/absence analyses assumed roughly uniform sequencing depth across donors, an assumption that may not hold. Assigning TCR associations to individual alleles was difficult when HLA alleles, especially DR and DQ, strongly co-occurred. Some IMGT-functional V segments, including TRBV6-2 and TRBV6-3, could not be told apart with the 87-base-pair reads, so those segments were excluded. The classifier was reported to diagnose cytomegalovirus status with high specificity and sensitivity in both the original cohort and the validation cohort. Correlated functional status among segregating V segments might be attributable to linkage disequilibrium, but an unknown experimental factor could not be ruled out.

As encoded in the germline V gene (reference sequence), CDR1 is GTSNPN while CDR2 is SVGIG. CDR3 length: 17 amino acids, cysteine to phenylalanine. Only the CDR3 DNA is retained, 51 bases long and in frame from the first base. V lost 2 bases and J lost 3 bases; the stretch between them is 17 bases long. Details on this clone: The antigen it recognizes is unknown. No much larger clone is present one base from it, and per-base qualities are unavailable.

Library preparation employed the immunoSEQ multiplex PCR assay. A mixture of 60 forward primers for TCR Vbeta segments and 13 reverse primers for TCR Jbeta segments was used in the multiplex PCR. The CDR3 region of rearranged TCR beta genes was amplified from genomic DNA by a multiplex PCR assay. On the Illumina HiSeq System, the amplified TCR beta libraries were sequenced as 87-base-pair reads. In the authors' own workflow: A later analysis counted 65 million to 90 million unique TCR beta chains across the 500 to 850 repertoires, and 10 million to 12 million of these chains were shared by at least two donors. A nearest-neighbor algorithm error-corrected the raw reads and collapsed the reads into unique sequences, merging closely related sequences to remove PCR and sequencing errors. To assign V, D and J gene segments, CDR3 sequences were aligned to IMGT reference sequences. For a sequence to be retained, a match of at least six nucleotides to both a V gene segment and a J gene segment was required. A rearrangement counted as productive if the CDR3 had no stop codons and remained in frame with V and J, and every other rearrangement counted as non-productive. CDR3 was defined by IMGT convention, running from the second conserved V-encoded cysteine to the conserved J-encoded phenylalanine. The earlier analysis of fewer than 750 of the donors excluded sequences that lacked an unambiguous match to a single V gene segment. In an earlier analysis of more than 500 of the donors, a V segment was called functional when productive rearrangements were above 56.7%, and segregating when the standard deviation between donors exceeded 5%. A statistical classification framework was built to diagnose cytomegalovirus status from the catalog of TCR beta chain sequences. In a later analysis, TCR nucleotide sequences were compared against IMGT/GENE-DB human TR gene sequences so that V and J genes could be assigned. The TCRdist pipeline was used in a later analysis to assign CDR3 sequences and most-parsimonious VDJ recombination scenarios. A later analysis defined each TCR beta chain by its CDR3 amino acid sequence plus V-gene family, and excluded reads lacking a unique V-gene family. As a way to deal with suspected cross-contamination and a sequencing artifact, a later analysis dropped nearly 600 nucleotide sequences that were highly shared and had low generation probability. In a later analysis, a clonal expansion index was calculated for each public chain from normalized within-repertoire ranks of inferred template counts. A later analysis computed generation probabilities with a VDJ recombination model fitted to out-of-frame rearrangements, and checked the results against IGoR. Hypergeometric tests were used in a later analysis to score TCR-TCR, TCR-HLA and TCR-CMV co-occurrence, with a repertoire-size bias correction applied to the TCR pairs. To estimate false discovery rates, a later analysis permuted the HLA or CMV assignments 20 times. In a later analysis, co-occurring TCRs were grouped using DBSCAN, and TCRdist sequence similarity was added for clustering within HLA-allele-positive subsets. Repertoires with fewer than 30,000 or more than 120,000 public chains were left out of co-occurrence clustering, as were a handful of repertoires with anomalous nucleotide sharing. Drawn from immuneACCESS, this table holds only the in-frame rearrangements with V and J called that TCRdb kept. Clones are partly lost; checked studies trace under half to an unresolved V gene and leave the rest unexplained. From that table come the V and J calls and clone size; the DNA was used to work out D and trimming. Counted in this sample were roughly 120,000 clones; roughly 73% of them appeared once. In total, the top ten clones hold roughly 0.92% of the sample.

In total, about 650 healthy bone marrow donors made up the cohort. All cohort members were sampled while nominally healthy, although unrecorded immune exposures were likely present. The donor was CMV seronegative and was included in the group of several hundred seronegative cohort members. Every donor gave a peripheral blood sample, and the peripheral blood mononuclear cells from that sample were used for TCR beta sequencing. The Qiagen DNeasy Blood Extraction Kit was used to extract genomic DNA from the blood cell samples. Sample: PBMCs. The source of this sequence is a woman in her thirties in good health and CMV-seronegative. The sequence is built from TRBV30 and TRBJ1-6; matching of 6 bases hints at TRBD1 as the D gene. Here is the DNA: TGTGCCTGGAGTATTAATTTAGGGGGATACTATAATTCACCCCTCCACTTT. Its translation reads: CAWSINLGGYYNSPLHF.